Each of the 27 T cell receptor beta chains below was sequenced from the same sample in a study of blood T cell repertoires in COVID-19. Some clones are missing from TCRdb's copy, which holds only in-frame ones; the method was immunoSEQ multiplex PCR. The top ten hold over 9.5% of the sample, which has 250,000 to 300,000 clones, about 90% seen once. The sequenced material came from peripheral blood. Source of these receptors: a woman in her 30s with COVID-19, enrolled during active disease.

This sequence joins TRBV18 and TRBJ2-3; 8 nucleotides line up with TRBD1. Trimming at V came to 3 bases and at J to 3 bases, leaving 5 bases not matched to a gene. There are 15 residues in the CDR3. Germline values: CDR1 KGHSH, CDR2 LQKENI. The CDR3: CASSPTGDGTDTQYF. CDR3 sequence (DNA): TGTGCCAGCTCACCGACAGGGGATGGGACAGATACGCAGTATTTT. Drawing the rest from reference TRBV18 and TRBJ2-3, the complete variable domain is NAGVMQNPRHLVRRRGQEARLRCSPMKGHSHVYWYRQLPEEGLKFMVYLQKENIIDESGMPKERFSAEFPKEGPSILRIQQVVRGDSAAYFCASSPTGDGTDTQYFGPGTRLTVL.

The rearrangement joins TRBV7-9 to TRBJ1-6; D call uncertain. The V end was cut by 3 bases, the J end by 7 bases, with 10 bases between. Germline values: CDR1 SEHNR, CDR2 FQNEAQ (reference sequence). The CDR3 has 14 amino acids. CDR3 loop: CASSFGQENSPLHF. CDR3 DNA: TGTGCCAGCAGCTTCGGCCAGGAAAATTCACCCCTCCACTTT.

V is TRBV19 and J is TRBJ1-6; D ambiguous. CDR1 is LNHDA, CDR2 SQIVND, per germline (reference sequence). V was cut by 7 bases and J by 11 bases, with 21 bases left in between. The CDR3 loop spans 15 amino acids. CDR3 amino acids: CASKHSGGSPAPLHF. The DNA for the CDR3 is TGTGCCAGTAAACATAGTGGAGGGTCCCCGGCACCCCTCCACTTT. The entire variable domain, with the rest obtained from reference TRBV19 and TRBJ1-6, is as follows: DGGITQSPKYLFRKEGQNVTLSCEQNLNHDAMYWYRQDPGQGLRLIYYSQIVNDFQKGDIAEGYSVSREKKESFPLTVTSAQKNPTAFYLCASKHSGGSPAPLHFGNGTRLTVT.

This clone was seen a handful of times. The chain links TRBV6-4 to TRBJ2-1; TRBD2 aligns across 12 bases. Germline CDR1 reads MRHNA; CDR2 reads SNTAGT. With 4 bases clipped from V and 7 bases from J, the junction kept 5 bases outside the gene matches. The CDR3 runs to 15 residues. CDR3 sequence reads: CASSVLAGGPNEQFF. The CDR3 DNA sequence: TGTGCCAGCAGTGTACTAGCGGGGGGCCCGAATGAGCAGTTCTTC.

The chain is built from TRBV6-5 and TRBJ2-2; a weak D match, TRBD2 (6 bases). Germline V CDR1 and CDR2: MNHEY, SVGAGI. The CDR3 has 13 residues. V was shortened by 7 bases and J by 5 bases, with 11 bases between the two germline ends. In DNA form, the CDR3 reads TGTGCCAGCACCTACGGGGGTACCGGGGAGCTGTTTTTT. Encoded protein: CASTYGGTGELFF.

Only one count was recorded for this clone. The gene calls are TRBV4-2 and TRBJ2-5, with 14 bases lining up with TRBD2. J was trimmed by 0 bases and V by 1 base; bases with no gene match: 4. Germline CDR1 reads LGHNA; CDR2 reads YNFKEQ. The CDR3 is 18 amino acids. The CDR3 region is CASSQARGLAGDQETQYF. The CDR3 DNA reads TGTGCCAGCAGCCAAGCCCGGGGACTAGCGGGGGACCAAGAGACCCAGTACTTC.

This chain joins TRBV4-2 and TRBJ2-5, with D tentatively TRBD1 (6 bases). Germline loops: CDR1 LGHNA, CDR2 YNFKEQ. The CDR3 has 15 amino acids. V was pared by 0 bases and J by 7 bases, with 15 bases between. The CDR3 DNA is TGTGCCAGCAGCCAAGATTCAGGGGCGGTAGGGACCCAGTACTTC. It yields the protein CASSQDSGAVGTQYF.

CDR3 protein: CASSLTPNNSPLHF. The CDR3 nucleotides read TGTGCCAGCTCACTGACACCTAATAATTCACCCCTCCACTTT. The J gene is TRBJ1-6, the V gene TRBV18; no definite D call. The CDR3 is made up of 14 amino acids. V was trimmed by 4 bases and J by 5 bases, leaving 9 bases between them. CDR1 is KGHSH and CDR2 is LQKENI in the germline V gene.

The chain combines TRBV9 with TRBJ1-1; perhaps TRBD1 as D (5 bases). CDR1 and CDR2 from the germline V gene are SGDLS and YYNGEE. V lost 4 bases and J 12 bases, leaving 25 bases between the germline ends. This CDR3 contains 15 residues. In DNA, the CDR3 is TGTGCCAGCAGCTCCTTATTAGGAGGGGCGACGAGAACTTTCTTT. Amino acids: CASSSLLGGATRTFF.

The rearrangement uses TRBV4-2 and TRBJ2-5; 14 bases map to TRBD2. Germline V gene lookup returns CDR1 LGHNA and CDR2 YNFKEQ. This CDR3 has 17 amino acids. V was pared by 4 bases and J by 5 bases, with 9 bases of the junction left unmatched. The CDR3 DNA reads TGTGCCAGCAGCCGGGGGACTAGCGGGGGATCGAGGGAGACCCAGTACTTC. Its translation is CASSRGTSGGSRETQYF.

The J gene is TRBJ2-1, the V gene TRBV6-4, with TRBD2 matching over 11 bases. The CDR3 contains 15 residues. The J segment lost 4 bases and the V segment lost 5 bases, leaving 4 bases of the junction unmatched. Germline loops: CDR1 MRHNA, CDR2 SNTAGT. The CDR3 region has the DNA TGTGCCAGCAGTCCCGGGACTAGCGGTTACAATGAGCAGTTCTTC. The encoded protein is CASSPGTSGYNEQFF.

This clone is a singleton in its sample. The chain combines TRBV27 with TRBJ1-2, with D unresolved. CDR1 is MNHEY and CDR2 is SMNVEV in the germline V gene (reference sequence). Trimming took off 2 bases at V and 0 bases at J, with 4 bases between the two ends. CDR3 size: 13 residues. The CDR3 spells CASSLGTNYGYTF. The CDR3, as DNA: TGTGCCAGCAGTTTAGGCACTAACTATGGCTACACCTTC.

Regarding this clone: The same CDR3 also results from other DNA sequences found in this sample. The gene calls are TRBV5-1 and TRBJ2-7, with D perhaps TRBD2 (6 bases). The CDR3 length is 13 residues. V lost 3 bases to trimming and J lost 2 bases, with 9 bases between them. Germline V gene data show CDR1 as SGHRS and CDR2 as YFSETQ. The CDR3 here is CASSWTGAYEQYF. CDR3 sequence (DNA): TGCGCCAGCAGCTGGACGGGAGCCTACGAGCAGTACTTC.

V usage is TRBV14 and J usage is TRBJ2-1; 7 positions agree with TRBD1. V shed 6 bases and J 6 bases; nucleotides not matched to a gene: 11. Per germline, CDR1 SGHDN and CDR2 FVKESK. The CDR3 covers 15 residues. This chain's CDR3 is CASRLQGSGGNEQFF. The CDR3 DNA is TGTGCCAGCAGGCTACAGGGGTCCGGTGGCAATGAGCAGTTCTTC.

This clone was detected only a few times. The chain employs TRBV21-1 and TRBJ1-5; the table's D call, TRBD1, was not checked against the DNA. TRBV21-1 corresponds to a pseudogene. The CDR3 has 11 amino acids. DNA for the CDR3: TGTGCCAGTGGACAGCCAATTCCCCAGCATTTT. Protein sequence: CASGQPIPQHF.

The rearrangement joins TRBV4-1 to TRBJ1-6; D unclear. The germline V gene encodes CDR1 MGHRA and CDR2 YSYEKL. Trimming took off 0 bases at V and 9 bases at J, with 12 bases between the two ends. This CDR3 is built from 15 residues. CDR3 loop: CASSQDDLVGSPLHF. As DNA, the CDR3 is TGCGCCAGCAGCCAAGATGACCTAGTAGGTTCACCCCTCCACTTT.

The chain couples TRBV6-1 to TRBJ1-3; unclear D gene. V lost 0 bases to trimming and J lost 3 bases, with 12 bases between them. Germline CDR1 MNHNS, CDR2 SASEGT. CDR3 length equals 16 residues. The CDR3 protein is CASSEALRGRGNTIYF. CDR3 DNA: TGTGCCAGCAGTGAAGCGCTCCGAGGGCGTGGAAACACCATATATTTT.

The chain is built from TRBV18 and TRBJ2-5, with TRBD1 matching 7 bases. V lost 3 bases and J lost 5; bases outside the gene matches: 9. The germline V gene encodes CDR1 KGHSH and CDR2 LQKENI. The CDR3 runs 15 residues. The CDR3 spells CASSPRTGRAETQYF. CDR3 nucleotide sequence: TGTGCCAGCTCACCCAGGACAGGCCGGGCGGAGACCCAGTACTTC. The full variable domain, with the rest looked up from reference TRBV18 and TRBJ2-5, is NAGVMQNPRHLVRRRGQEARLRCSPMKGHSHVYWYRQLPEEGLKFMVYLQKENIIDESGMPKERFSAEFPKEGPSILRIQQVVRGDSAAYFCASSPRTGRAETQYFGPGTRLLVL.

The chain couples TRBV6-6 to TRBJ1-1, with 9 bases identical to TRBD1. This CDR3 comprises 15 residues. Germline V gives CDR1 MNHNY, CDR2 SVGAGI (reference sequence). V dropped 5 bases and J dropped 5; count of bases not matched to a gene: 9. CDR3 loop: CASSPGQGMSTEAFF. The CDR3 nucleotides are TGTGCCAGCAGTCCTGGACAGGGGATGTCGACTGAAGCTTTCTTT.

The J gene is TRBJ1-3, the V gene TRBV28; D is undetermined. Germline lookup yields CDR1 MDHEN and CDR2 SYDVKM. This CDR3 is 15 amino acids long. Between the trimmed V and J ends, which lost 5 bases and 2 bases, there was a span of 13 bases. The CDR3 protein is CASSPGDQPGNTIYF. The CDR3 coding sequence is TGTGCCAGCAGTCCCGGGGATCAGCCTGGAAACACCATATATTTT. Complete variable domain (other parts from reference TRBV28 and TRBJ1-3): DVKVTQSSRYLVKRTGEKVFLECVQDMDHENMFWYRQDPGLGLRLIYFSYDVKMKEKGDIPEGYSVSREKKERFSLILESASTNQTSMYLCASSPGDQPGNTIYFGEGSWLTVV.

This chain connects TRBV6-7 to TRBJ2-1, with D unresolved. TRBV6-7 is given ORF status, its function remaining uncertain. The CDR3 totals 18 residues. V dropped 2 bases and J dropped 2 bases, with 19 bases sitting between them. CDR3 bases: TGTGCCAGCAGTTACCCATACTCCAAGGAGATAACCTACAATGAGCAGTTCTTC. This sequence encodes CASSYPYSKEITYNEQFF.

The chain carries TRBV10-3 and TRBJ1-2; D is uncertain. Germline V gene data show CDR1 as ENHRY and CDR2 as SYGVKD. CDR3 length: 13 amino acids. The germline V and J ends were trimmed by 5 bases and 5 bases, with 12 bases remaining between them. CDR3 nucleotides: TGTGCCATCAGTCCTGGGAGCGAGTATGGCTACACCTTC. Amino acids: CAISPGSEYGYTF.

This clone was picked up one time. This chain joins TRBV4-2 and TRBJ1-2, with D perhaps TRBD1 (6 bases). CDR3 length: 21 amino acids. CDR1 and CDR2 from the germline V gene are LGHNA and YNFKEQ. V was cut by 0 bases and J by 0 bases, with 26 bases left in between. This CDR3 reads CASSQDRHGPGGPLTNYGYTF. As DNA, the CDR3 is TGTGCCAGCAGCCAAGATCGCCATGGGCCCGGGGGGCCCTTAACTAACTATGGCTACACCTTC.

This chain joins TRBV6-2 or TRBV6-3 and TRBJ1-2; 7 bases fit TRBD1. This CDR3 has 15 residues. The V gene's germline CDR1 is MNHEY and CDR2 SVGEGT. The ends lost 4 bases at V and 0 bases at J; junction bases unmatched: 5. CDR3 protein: CASSFSGTANYGYTF. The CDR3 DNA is TGTGCCAGCAGTTTCTCCGGGACAGCTAACTATGGCTACACCTTC.

CDR3 DNA: TGTGCCACCAGCAGAGTAACAGGGTGGTCAGAGACCCAGTACTTC. It is translated as CATSRVTGWSETQYF. The genes are TRBV15 and TRBJ2-5, with a possible D match to TRBD1 (6 bases). CDR3 length: 15 amino acids. Germline V gene lookup returns CDR1 LNHNV and CDR2 YYDKDF (reference sequence). The V and J ends lost 1 base and 4 bases respectively, with 13 bases between them.

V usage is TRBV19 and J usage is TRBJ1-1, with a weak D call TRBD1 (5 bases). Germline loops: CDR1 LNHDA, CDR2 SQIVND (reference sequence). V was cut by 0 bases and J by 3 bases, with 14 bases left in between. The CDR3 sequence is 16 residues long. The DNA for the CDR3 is TGTGCCAGTAGTATAGAACAAGACAGAACTTACACTGAAGCTTTCTTT. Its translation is CASSIEQDRTYTEAFF.

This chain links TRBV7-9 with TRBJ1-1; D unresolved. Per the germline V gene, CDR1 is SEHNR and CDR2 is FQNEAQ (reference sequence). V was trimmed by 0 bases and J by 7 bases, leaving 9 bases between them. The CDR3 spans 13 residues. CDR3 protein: CASSLAHESEAFF. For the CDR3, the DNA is TGTGCCAGCAGCTTAGCGCATGAGAGTGAAGCTTTCTTT. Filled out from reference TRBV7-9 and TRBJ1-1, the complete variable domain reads DTGVSQNPRHKITKRGQNVTFRCDPISEHNRLYWYRQTLGQGPEFLTYFQNEAQLEKSRLLSDRFSAERPKGSFSTLEIQRTEQGDSAMYLCASSLAHESEAFFGQGTRLTVV.